This T cell receptor beta chain was recorded in a study of human CD4 T cells and Enterobacteriaceae. The protocol was immunoSEQ multiplex PCR, while the TCRdb copy is restricted to in-frame clones and leaves out a portion. The sample holds some 26,000 clones, roughly 80% seen once. V gave up 10 bases and J gave up 3 bases, with 18 bases separating them. The CDR3 totals 14 residues. Germline CDR1 reads MNHNS; CDR2 reads SASEGT. This clone was counted a few times. The memory gate held CD4+ cells that were not CD45RA+CCR7+CD95- naive cells, over 98% pure. The chain employs TRBV6-1 and TRBJ1-2; D gene ambiguous. The sequencing sample was made of memory CD4+ T cells from blood. The receptor was isolated from a human donor in good health. As DNA, the CDR3 is TGTGCCACCCTTTTAGGTGCGAGCTACTATGGCTACACCTTC. This gives the protein CATLLGASYYGYTF.